Here is one TCR beta chain with its context. Using its own MiXCR run on the RT-PCR reads, TCRdb lists one record per CDR3 protein. The sample lists almost 700,000 distinct CDR3 sequences, approximately 15% seen once, with 3.6% in the top ten. The clonotype was recovered from a female donor in good health, serving as a healthy control. Sequenced input: memory CD4+ T cells from blood.

The CDR3, as DNA: TGTGCCAGCAGTTTGGGGACTTCTGCAAAACCCTACGAGCAGTACTTC. Translated: CASSLGTSAKPYEQYF. This chain uses TRBV12-3 or TRBV12-4 with TRBJ2-7; D possibly corresponds to TRBD2 (6 bases). The CDR3 extends over 16 amino acids. V was trimmed by 3 bases and J by 2 bases, leaving 17 bases between them.